This T cell receptor beta chain was identified during a study of cytomegalovirus exposure and HLA in healthy donors. 60 Vbeta and 13 Jbeta primers were used in PCR. Sequencing used immunoSEQ multiplex PCR; TCRdb keeps in-frame clones, though not all of them. Found here are 45,000 to 60,000 clones; the top ten clones hold around 4%. The CDR3 length is 17 residues. The source material was PBMCs. This receptor was obtained from a male donor in good health and CMV-seronegative. The chain has TRBV1 and TRBJ1-3. TRBV1 is a pseudogene. The CDR3 DNA follows: TGCACCAGCAGCCACAACTACGAGGACTACCCCGGAAACACCATATATTTT. As protein: CTSSHNYEDYPGNTIYF.